The subject of this entry is one T cell receptor (beta chain). Its antigen is currently unknown. The data originate from a study of beta chain features in type 1 diabetes. Whole-study findings and limits: All four CD4+ subsets from Type 1 diabetes patients carried moderately but significantly shorter TCRB CDR3s.

cDNA synthesis used the whole RNA isolate, giving expressed TCRB sequences. Sequencing was performed with immunoSEQ multiplex PCR; in TCRdb, only in-frame clones are kept and a portion is missing. The sample lists some 22,000 clones; roughly 56% were seen once. Germline V CDR1 and CDR2: SNHLY, FYNNEI. The germline V and J ends were trimmed by 5 bases and 6 bases, with 13 bases remaining between them. The CDR3 totals 14 residues. This clonotype was sampled from a man between 18 and 35 years old with type 1 diabetes. The sequenced material came from stem cell memory CD4+ T cells from blood. The chain carries TRBV2 and TRBJ1-4; a possible D gene is TRBD1 (5 bases). The CDR3 nucleotides are TGTGCCAGCAGTATTAACCGGGACTATGAAAAACTGTTTTTT. Translation: CASSINRDYEKLFF. Using reference TRBV2 and TRBJ1-4 for the parts outside the CDR3, the full variable domain is EPEVTQTPSHQVTQMGQEVILRCVPISNHLYFYWYRQILGQKVEFLVSFYNNEISEKSEIFDDQFSVERPDGSNFTLKIRSTKLEDSAMYFCASSINRDYEKLFFGSGTQLSVL.